This TCR beta chain stems from a study of breast tumors, draining lymph nodes, adjacent tissues. TCRdb itself ran the multiplex PCR reads through MiXCR, one entry per CDR3 protein. The sample comprises 16,000 or so distinct CDR3 sequences, 45% of which are singletons, and 10% to 15% rests with the top ten. Regarding the study as a whole: Compared with lymph nodes, tumors were less diverse; compared with nontumor tissue, more.

By share of the sample, this clonotype is medium-sized. Its antigen is not known. Germline CDR1 is SGHRS and CDR2 is YFSETQ. The V end was cut by 2 bases, the J end by 4 bases, with 20 bases between. The CDR3 has 17 residues. Sequencing was performed on tumor-adjacent breast tissue. The origin of this receptor is a female donor with breast cancer. Some clones in this sample may be carry-over from other donors' samples. The chain recombines TRBV5-1 with TRBJ2-3; TRBD2 is a possible D gene (5 bases). The CDR3 reads CASSFSNSRGIADTQYF. CDR3 DNA sequence: TGCGCCAGCAGCTTCTCTAACTCCCGGGGTATTGCAGATACGCAGTATTTT.